Below, one T cell receptor beta chain is given with its context. This clonotype was counted many times. Its antigen target is currently unknown. Base qualities are not at hand, and no much larger clone is one base apart. The time point label for this specimen denotes: patch test 2, 6 weeks after DPC sensitization. The meaning of the sample's treatment or condition label: therapeutic diphenylcyclopropenone sensitization with weekly scalp DPC. Blood at each patch-test visit was drawn before the patch test was applied. Patients were considered eligible if aged 18 to 70, diagnosed with alopecia and deemed suitable for DPC therapy, and patients were excluded if pregnant. Total RNA was extracted from unfractionated whole blood collected in Tempus Blood RNA tubes. The data derive from a study of human T cells and chemical hapten exposure (dated by TCRdb to 2020 to 2023). Turning to the overall study: For sensitization, 2% DPC in acetone was applied to a roughly 2 cm by roughly 2 cm area of upper inner arm skin. Alopecia areata with under or over 50% scalp involvement, alopecia totalis and alopecia universalis were represented in the patient cohort, which was mostly female. The libraries were sequenced as a pool, and the TCR yield per sample differed mostly because of small variations in library volumes within the pool. The study tracked peripheral blood TCR repertoire changes in vivo during primary and secondary sensitization to the hapten diphenylcyclopropenone (DPC) in alopecia patients. Weekly therapeutic DPC doses were additionally applied to the scalp of patients throughout the roughly 25-week study period. Blood samples were taken from patients before sensitization (week 0) and then at 2, 6 and about 24 weeks after DPC sensitization. Blood for TCR sequencing was provided by twenty-nine alopecia patients at one to four time points (pre-sensitization, 2, 6 and 24 weeks). Patch testing was performed on the upper back with Finn chambers containing 0.01% DPC, and the patch tests were scored after 6 days according to International Contact Dermatitis Research Group standards.

General conclusions and limits of the study: DPC sensitization did not change how many TCRs were above 1 in 1000 frequency, and no evidence was found of alterations in global repertoire structure. Compared with pre-sensitization or healthy control sets, expanded TCRs formed significantly more large CDR3 similarity clusters, which is consistent with antigen-driven responses. Repeated subsampling changed both the strength of the expansion versus patch-test correlation and the threshold at which that correlation became significant. The number of PT1 expanded TCRs positively correlated with patch test score, significant at thresholds 8, 16 and 32 but not 4. Because every patient had alopecia, a presumed autoimmune disease, the patients' immune response might differ from that of healthy individuals.

The germline V gene supplies CDR1 LGHNA and CDR2 YSLEER. Its CDR3 holds 15 amino acids, cysteine through phenylalanine. Here the CDR3 DNA is all that survives: 45 bases in frame from base 1. V gives up 1 base and J gives up 1 base, and the segment between their germline ends measures 7 bases. Library prep was done by RACE. Sequenced using a NextSeq 500. During library preparation, unique molecular identifiers were attached to individual cDNA molecules so that TCRs could be counted quantitatively and reproducibly. For every blood RNA sample, sequencing covered both the TCR alpha and TCR beta chains. The original pipeline was this. The median number of TCRs per sample was around 96,000, ranging from about 20,000 to 690,600. The Decombinator software suite was used to annotate V, J and CDR3 in the TCR reads. For the PS versus PT1 abundance plots, all samples were subsampled to the same number of TCRs (28,000). TCRs were defined as expanded if absent before sensitization and observed at least eight times at the 2-week time point. Using fastp at Q25 and MiXCR, TCRdb reprocessed the public reads and kept productive beta chains. Records with the same CDR3 protein are collapsed into one entry carrying the most frequent genes and DNA. The authors' filters were not applied to this entry. The sample table contains approximately 84,000 distinct CDR3 sequences; only one count was recorded for roughly 10% of them. The ten largest make up about 1.4% of the sample.

Recombination connected TRBV4-3 to TRBJ2-2; the D gene identity is not certain. The TCR comes from a man between 18 and 35 years old with alopecia areata. Some clones in this sample may be carry-over from other donors' samples. Material: whole blood, obtained in connection with sensitization to the hapten diphenylcyclopropenone (DPC). The DNA sequence reads TGCGCCAGCAGCCAAGTAATGAAGAACACCGGGGAGCTGTTTTTT. The resulting protein is CASSQVMKNTGELFF.